The following is a TCR beta chain sequence with its context. This record comes from a study of blood T cell repertoires in COVID-19. Study-level background: The origin of the acute and convalescent COVID-19 samples was the United States, Italy and Spain. PBMCs, B-cell-depleted T cells, or T cells provided the cDNA or gDNA that made up the material.

Losses at the gene ends were 5 bases for V and 6 bases for J; bases not matched to a gene: 13. Per germline, CDR1 MNHEY and CDR2 SMNVEV (reference sequence). This CDR3 spans 17 amino acids. Original processing methods: For nucleated cells, counts were estimated from reference gene primer amplification. Using immunoSEQ multiplex PCR, the repertoire was profiled, and TCRdb retains in-frame clones only, with some absent. The DNA gave D and trimming, while V, J and clone size come from that table. Altogether 200,000 or so clones are present, more than 85% being singletons, with the ten largest covering around 3.1%.

Material for sequencing was peripheral blood. The chain recombines TRBV27 with TRBJ2-1, with TRBD2 matching 10 bases. The TCR was taken from a man in his sixties with acute or convalescent COVID-19. For the CDR3, the DNA is TGTGCCAGCAGTGAATTGATTTTTAGCGGGGGGCGCAATGAGCAGTTCTTC. Amino acids: CASSELIFSGGRNEQFF.